This TCR beta chain was sequenced for a study of blood T cells in healthy people across ages. PCR was performed a second time for about 7 to 12 cycles using a sample-barcoded 5' primer and a J-beta primer mix. TCRdb re-called the 5' RACE reads through MiXCR, storing one row per CDR3 protein. The table has 1.5 million to 2 million distinct CDR3 sequences, around 50% seen once; the top ten hold approximately 2.1%. CDR3 size: 15 residues. Germline V gene data show CDR1 as MNHNY and CDR2 as SVGAGI (reference sequence). V lost 2 bases to trimming and J lost 2 bases, with 12 bases between them. A minimum of 6 million PBMCs was isolated per sample. Total RNA amounts of at least 5 micrograms were extracted per sample. This clonotype came up once.

The chain has TRBV6-6 and TRBJ1-1; maybe TRBD1 (6 bases). What was sequenced was blood. The sequence derives from a woman in her thirties or forties in good health. The CDR3 nucleotides are TGTGCCAGCAGTTACCGACAGGCAATAAACACTGAAGCTTTCTTT. Protein: CASSYRQAINTEAFF.